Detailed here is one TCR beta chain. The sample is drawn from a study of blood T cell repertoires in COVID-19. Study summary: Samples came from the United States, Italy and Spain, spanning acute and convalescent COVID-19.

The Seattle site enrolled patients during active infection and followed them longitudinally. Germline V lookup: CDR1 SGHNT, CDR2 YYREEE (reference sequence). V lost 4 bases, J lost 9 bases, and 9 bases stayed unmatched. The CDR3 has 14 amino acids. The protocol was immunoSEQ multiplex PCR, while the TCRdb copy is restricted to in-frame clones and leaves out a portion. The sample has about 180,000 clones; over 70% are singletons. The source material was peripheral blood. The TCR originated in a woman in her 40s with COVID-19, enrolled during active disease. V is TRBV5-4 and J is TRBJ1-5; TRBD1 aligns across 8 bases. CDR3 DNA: TGTGCCAGCAGCCGACAGGGGTTAAATATGCCCCAGCATTTT. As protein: CASSRQGLNMPQHF.